The 2 T cell receptor beta chains given below trace back to one sample, sequenced in a study of OX40 agonist ivuxolimab in advanced cancers. This table comes from immunoSEQ multiplex PCR, and its TCRdb copy is limited to in-frame clones, with some not included. The profile shows some 81,000 clones, approximately 86% of them singletons. Sequences were derived from CD4+ or CD8+ T cells sorted from blood, sampled in a trial of the OX40 agonist ivuxolimab. These receptors were obtained from an adult with an advanced solid tumor such as melanoma, head and neck, liver or kidney cancer.

The sample holds a few counts of this clone. V usage is TRBV14 and J usage is TRBJ1-5; the D is unclear. The V gene lost 0 bases and the J gene lost 6 bases, with 6 bases spanning the gap. CDR1 is SGHDN, CDR2 FVKESK, per germline. This CDR3 is built from 13 residues. CDR3 nucleotides: TGTGCCAGCAGCCAAGACCGGGGTCAGCCCCAGCATTTT. Its protein is CASSQDRGQPQHF. Together with reference TRBV14 and TRBJ1-5, the CDR3 gives the full variable domain: EAGVTQFPSHSVIEKGQTVTLRCDPISGHDNLYWYRRVMGKEIKFLLHFVKESKQDESGMPNNRFLAERTGGTYSTLKVQPAELEDSGVYFCASSQDRGQPQHFGDGTRLSIL.

The rearrangement uses TRBV28 and TRBJ1-5; 7 nucleotides agree with TRBD1. The J segment lost 1 base and the V segment lost 6 bases, leaving 6 bases of the junction unmatched. The CDR3 is made up of 15 amino acids. Germline CDR1 and CDR2: MDHEN and SYDVKM. CDR3 residues: CASRRQGASNQPQHF. The CDR3, as DNA: TGTGCCAGCAGGAGACAGGGCGCGAGCAATCAGCCCCAGCATTTT.